This T cell receptor beta chain originates from a study of human T cells and chemical hapten exposure. The V gene lost 5 bases and the J gene lost 3 bases, with 15 bases spanning the gap. Germline loops: CDR1 KGHSH, CDR2 LQKENI. This CDR3 contains 15 residues. TCRdb re-derived calls from the RACE reads in MiXCR, one entry per CDR3 protein. This sample has about 41,000 distinct CDR3 sequences, with 3.5% to 4% found just once. The time point denotes: patch test 1, 2 weeks after DPC sensitization. The treatment: therapeutic diphenylcyclopropenone sensitization with weekly scalp DPC. The authors extracted total RNA from unfractionated whole blood. This clonotype came up many times.

The chain employs TRBV18 and TRBJ2-3; D possibly corresponds to TRBD2 (5 bases). This clonotype was sampled from a man aged 50 to 60 with alopecia areata. Some clones in this sample may be carry-over from other donors' samples. The sequencing here drew on whole blood, taken in connection with sensitization to the hapten diphenylcyclopropenone (DPC). Written as DNA, the CDR3 is TGTGCCAGCTCATCCGGGCATGGCGGGACAGATACGCAGTATTTT. As protein: CASSSGHGGTDTQYF. Complete variable domain (other parts from reference TRBV18 and TRBJ2-3): NAGVMQNPRHLVRRRGQEARLRCSPMKGHSHVYWYRQLPEEGLKFMVYLQKENIIDESGMPKERFSAEFPKEGPSILRIQQVVRGDSAAYFCASSSGHGGTDTQYFGPGTRLTVL.